This T cell receptor beta chain was recorded in a study of neurological immune-mediated disorders (dated by TCRdb to between 2018 and 2021). In terms of the full investigation: Among the approximately 35 multiple sclerosis patients, roughly 31 had relapsing-remitting MS and 3 had secondary progressive MS. The cohort was made up of about 68 subjects, consisting of some 15 HAM/TSP patients, around 35 multiple sclerosis patients and 20 healthy controls. The approximately 110 TCR-beta libraries covered PBMC samples along with longitudinal samples, technical triplicates, and paired sorted CD4+ and CD8+ T-cell subsets. Peripheral blood TCR-beta repertoires from HTLV-I-associated myelopathy (HAM/TSP) patients, multiple sclerosis patients and healthy controls were compared by UMI-based sequencing.

cDNA synthesis used template-switch 5'RACE with a primer carrying a 10-nucleotide random unique molecular identifier tagging each TCR transcript. Every sequencing run covered 15-18 subjects and yielded more than 170 million TCR-beta sequences. The RNeasy kit was used to extract total RNA. The KAPA Real-time Library Amplification kit was used to amplify TCR-beta VDJ regions with primers for the TCR constant region and the 5'RACE anchor. Sample indexes and Illumina adaptors were added in a first PCR, after which library yield was increased in a second PCR. After Ampure bead purification, the roughly 650 bp TCR product was size-selected on a 2% E-gel SizeSelection system. Library quality was checked on a Bioanalyzer, concentration was measured with Qubit, and libraries were quantified with the Kapa Library Quantification kit before pooling. Paired-end 2 x 150 bp sequencing of the libraries was performed on an Illumina HiSeq 2500. To increase sequence diversity, 25-30% phiX was spiked into each library pool. The published analysis was carried out like this. The UMI-based MiGEC pipeline processed quality-filtered reads and removed over 90% of raw TCR sequences during error correction. VDJ genes were aligned to IMGT germline references, and clonotypes were defined by unique CDR3 amino acid sequence plus V-J genes. Clonal expansion, Shannon diversity and CDR3 relatedness (CalcPairwiseDistances, ClusterSamples) were evaluated with VDJtools, and phylogenetic trees were built with CLCbio workbench. Using coefficient-of-variation modelling across technical triplicates, the study counted a clone as expanded if it had at least 8 unique UMIs. Using fastp trimming at Q25 and MiXCR clonotype assembly, TCRdb reanalyzed the public sequencing data and kept in-frame beta chains. Each CDR3 protein appears once, grouped with its most common genes and DNA. The V and J calls were not made by the authors but by TCRdb's processing. The sample table holds about 33,000 distinct CDR3 sequences, of which roughly 1.6% were seen once. The ten largest clonotypes hold around a tenth of the sample.

For the unsorted PBMC libraries, 2 million PBMCs were stored in RNAlater at -80 degrees C until RNA extraction and were used to generate the libraries. Multiple sclerosis patients were enrolled in a US clinical protocol under which disease progression was evaluated by magnetic resonance imaging. Peripheral blood was subjected to Ficoll-Hypaque density gradient centrifugation to isolate PBMCs, which were then cryopreserved in liquid nitrogen. The CDR3 contains 13 residues, cysteine and phenylalanine counted. Just CDR3 DNA is preserved here, 39 bases in frame from base 1. V sheds 3 bases and J sheds 5 bases, leaving 10 bases between their ends. The germline V gene (reference sequence) yields DFQATT for CDR1 and SNEGSKA for CDR2. Results the study describes overall, beyond this receptor: TCR clonal expansion was greatest in HAM/TSP patients and smallest in MS patients, who ranked below even healthy controls. Across subjects, expanded clones never shared an identical CDR3 amino acid sequence, which suggests that the TCR-beta repertoires in every group were private. In a phylogenetic analysis, the repertoires of 18 out of 34 MS patients fell into a single cluster of related CDR3 sequences, pointing to a possible signature at the repertoire level. No clinical or MRI features were associated with the MS cluster, and the authors said that larger cohorts are needed.

This clonotype was recorded at least ten times. No cognate antigen has been identified for it. Per-base quality was not reported, and no clone a single base away is much larger than it. The rearrangement joined TRBV20-1 to TRBJ2-2, and perhaps TRBD1 as D gene, on 5 matching bases. This clonotype was sampled from a woman in her twenties or thirties with multiple sclerosis. Material for sequencing was PBMCs. DNA sequence: TGCAGTGCTAGCCGACAGAGTACCGGGGAGCTGTTTTTT. Its product reads: CSASRQSTGELFF.